Listed below are T cell receptor beta chains from one sample, sequenced in a study of T cell repertoires in cytomegalovirus infection. From the reads, TCRdb called clonotypes with MiXCR, one entry per CDR3 protein. The repertoire has hundreds of thousands of distinct CDR3 sequences, 35% to 40% of them found once; the top ten carry more than 2.5%. Sequencing input: PBMCs. These receptors came from a human donor in good health (CMV status not recorded). Some clones in this sample may be carry-over from other donors' samples. The CDR3 runs from the conserved cysteine through the conserved F or W. D genes are given only for firm matches. Size is omitted from some rows. Given values are once, few, many or a class for expanded clones.

clone size: few; J gene: TRBJ2-3; D gene: NA; V gene: TRBV28; CDR3 protein: CASEDSITDTQYF; CDR3 DNA: TGTGCCAGTGAAGACTCCATTACAGATACGCAGTATTTT
clone size: few; J gene: TRBJ1-2; D gene: NA; V gene: TRBV11-2; CDR3 protein: CASSRVTSSNYGYTF; CDR3 DNA: TGTGCCAGCAGCCGCGTAACTTCTTCTAACTATGGCTACACCTTC
clone size: few; J gene: TRBJ1-3; D gene: NA; V gene: TRBV4-1; CDR3 protein: CASSLHPDLSSGNTIYF; CDR3 DNA: TGCGCCAGCAGTCTACACCCGGACCTCAGCTCTGGAAACACCATATATTTT
clone size: few; J gene: TRBJ2-2; D gene: TRBD2; V gene: TRBV7-6; CDR3 protein: CASSSRQLAGGKSGELFF; CDR3 DNA: TGTGCCAGCAGCTCGAGACAACTAGCGGGAGGGAAGTCCGGGGAGCTGTTTTTT
clone size: few; J gene: TRBJ2-5; D gene: NA; V gene: TRBV7-2; CDR3 protein: CASSLQTALQETQYF; CDR3 DNA: TGTGCCAGCAGCCTCCAGACCGCGCTACAAGAGACCCAGTACTTC
clone size: many; J gene: TRBJ2-7; D gene: NA; V gene: TRBV6-5; CDR3 protein: CASSYSDGYEQYF; CDR3 DNA: TGTGCCAGCAGTTACTCGGACGGGTACGAGCAGTACTTC
clone size: NA; J gene: TRBJ2-3; D gene: NA; V gene: TRBV6-8; CDR3 protein: CASSYAGDMQYF; CDR3 DNA: TGTGCCAGCAGTTACGCCGGTGATATGCAGTATTTT
clone size: once; J gene: TRBJ2-7; D gene: NA; V gene: TRBV7-2; CDR3 protein: CARSLGQGYEQYF; CDR3 DNA: TGTGCCAGAAGCTTAGGGCAGGGTTACGAGCAGTACTTC
clone size: NA; J gene: TRBJ2-1; D gene: NA; V gene: TRBV11-3; CDR3 protein: CASSIGGMGEQFF; CDR3 DNA: TGTGCCAGCAGCATTGGGGGTATGGGTGAGCAGTTCTTC
clone size: NA; J gene: TRBJ2-5; D gene: NA; V gene: TRBV24-1; CDR3 protein: CATQGIGETQYF; CDR3 DNA: TGTGCCACCCAGGGAATAGGAGAGACCCAGTACTTC
clone size: few; J gene: TRBJ1-1; D gene: NA; V gene: TRBV28; CDR3 protein: CASSVSPGFTEAFF; CDR3 DNA: TGTGCCAGCAGCGTTAGCCCAGGGTTCACTGAAGCTTTCTTT
clone size: NA; J gene: TRBJ1-3; D gene: NA; V gene: TRBV28; CDR3 protein: CASSLQTGNSGNTIYF; CDR3 DNA: TGTGCCAGCAGTCTACAGACTGGGAACTCTGGAAACACCATATATTTT
clone size: once; J gene: TRBJ2-1; D gene: NA; V gene: TRBV6-6; CDR3 protein: CARSEVDRANEQFF; CDR3 DNA: TGTGCCCGCAGTGAGGTGGACCGGGCCAATGAGCAGTTCTTC
clone size: NA; J gene: TRBJ2-2; D gene: NA; V gene: TRBV27; CDR3 protein: CASSLYPGELFF; CDR3 DNA: TGTGCCAGCAGTTTATACCCCGGGGAGCTGTTTTTT
clone size: NA; J gene: TRBJ2-6; D gene: NA; V gene: TRBV20-1; CDR3 protein: CSARWGNVLTF; CDR3 DNA: TGCAGTGCTAGATGGGGTAACGTCCTGACTTTC
clone size: NA; J gene: TRBJ2-7; D gene: TRBD1; V gene: TRBV7-9; CDR3 protein: CASSAPGQGNYEQYF; CDR3 DNA: TGTGCCAGCAGCGCGCCGGGACAGGGAAACTACGAGCAGTACTTC
clone size: many; J gene: TRBJ1-1; D gene: NA; V gene: TRBV7-8; CDR3 protein: CASSTRENTEAFF; CDR3 DNA: TGTGCCAGCAGCACCCGGGAGAACACTGAAGCTTTCTTT
clone size: many; J gene: TRBJ2-7; D gene: TRBD2; V gene: TRBV6-2/TRBV6-3; CDR3 protein: CASSSTSGASYEQYF; CDR3 DNA: TGTGCCAGCAGTTCAACTAGCGGGGCGTCCTACGAGCAGTACTTC
clone size: NA; J gene: TRBJ1-6; D gene: TRBD1; V gene: TRBV10-3; CDR3 protein: CAITAAGGRGSPLHF; CDR3 DNA: TGTGCCATCACCGCTGCAGGGGGCCGGGGTTCACCCCTCCACTTT
clone size: NA; J gene: TRBJ1-1; D gene: NA; V gene: TRBV6-1; CDR3 protein: CASSDDGGYTEAFF; CDR3 DNA: TGTGCCAGCAGTGATGATGGAGGCTACACTGAAGCTTTCTTT
clone size: few; J gene: TRBJ1-5; D gene: NA; V gene: TRBV7-8; CDR3 protein: CASSLVWQGGQPQHF; CDR3 DNA: TGTGCCAGCAGCTTAGTGTGGCAGGGAGGACAGCCCCAGCATTTT
clone size: NA; J gene: TRBJ2-3; D gene: TRBD2; V gene: TRBV7-6; CDR3 protein: CASSLAERGGLSDTQYF; CDR3 DNA: TGTGCCAGCAGCTTAGCTGAGCGGGGGGGCCTCTCAGATACGCAGTATTTT
clone size: NA; J gene: TRBJ1-1; D gene: NA; V gene: TRBV20-1; CDR3 protein: CCIGLNTEAFF; CDR3 DNA: TGCTGTATTGGGTTGAACACTGAAGCTTTCTTT
clone size: few; J gene: TRBJ2-7; D gene: TRBD1; V gene: TRBV28; CDR3 protein: CASSLGLGTGTSYEQYF; CDR3 DNA: TGTGCCAGCAGTTTAGGTCTGGGGACAGGGACCTCCTACGAGCAGTACTTC
clone size: many; J gene: TRBJ2-7; D gene: NA; V gene: TRBV12-3/TRBV12-4; CDR3 protein: CASRDSHYEQYF; CDR3 DNA: TGTGCCAGCAGGGACAGTCACTACGAGCAGTACTTC
clone size: NA; J gene: TRBJ2-1; D gene: TRBD2; V gene: TRBV5-3; CDR3 protein: CASSWGTSGNNEQFF; CDR3 DNA: TGTGCCAGCAGCTGGGGGACTAGCGGGAACAATGAGCAGTTCTTC
clone size: NA; J gene: TRBJ2-4; D gene: TRBD1; V gene: TRBV28; CDR3 protein: CASSWAGGGKLAKNIQYF; CDR3 DNA: TGTGCCAGCAGTTGGGCAGGGGGCGGAAAACTAGCCAAAAACATTCAGTACTTC
clone size: NA; J gene: TRBJ1-4; D gene: NA; V gene: TRBV5-5; CDR3 protein: CASTKDPNPEKLFF; CDR3 DNA: TGTGCCAGCACCAAAGACCCTAATCCCGAAAAACTGTTTTTT
clone size: few; J gene: TRBJ1-5; D gene: TRBD1; V gene: TRBV7-2; CDR3 protein: CASSTDRVNQPQHF; CDR3 DNA: TGTGCCAGCAGCACGGACAGGGTAAATCAGCCCCAGCATTTT
clone size: NA; J gene: TRBJ1-1; D gene: NA; V gene: TRBV5-4; CDR3 protein: CASSQGGQRLNTEAFF; CDR3 DNA: TGTGCCAGCAGCCAAGGCGGTCAGCGGCTGAACACTGAAGCTTTCTTT
clone size: many; J gene: TRBJ2-1; D gene: NA; V gene: TRBV7-2; CDR3 protein: CASSLRGLRVAGFYNEQFF; CDR3 DNA: TGTGCCAGCAGCTTAAGGGGGCTTAGAGTAGCGGGCTTCTACAATGAGCAGTTCTTC
clone size: NA; J gene: TRBJ1-2; D gene: NA; V gene: TRBV6-2/TRBV6-3; CDR3 protein: CASRQGTAYGYTF; CDR3 DNA: TGTGCCAGCAGACAAGGGACGGCTTATGGCTACACCTTC
clone size: few; J gene: TRBJ2-5; D gene: NA; V gene: TRBV29-1; CDR3 protein: CSATDFTGNQETQYF; CDR3 DNA: TGCAGCGCTACAGATTTTACAGGGAATCAAGAGACCCAGTACTTC
clone size: NA; J gene: TRBJ2-5; D gene: NA; V gene: TRBV4-2; CDR3 protein: CASSQDVGGRQETQYF; CDR3 DNA: TGTGCCAGCAGCCAAGATGTCGGTGGGAGGCAAGAGACCCAGTACTTC
clone size: few; J gene: TRBJ2-6; D gene: NA; V gene: TRBV12-3/TRBV12-4; CDR3 protein: CASSLQIMGANVLTF; CDR3 DNA: TGTGCCAGCAGTTTGCAAATCATGGGGGCCAACGTCCTGACTTTC
clone size: NA; J gene: TRBJ2-5; D gene: TRBD2; V gene: TRBV4-1; CDR3 protein: CASSQEASGRQETQYF; CDR3 DNA: TGCGCCAGCAGCCAAGAGGCTAGCGGGAGGCAAGAGACCCAGTACTTC
clone size: few; J gene: TRBJ2-3; D gene: NA; V gene: TRBV6-1; CDR3 protein: CASSDYTSTDTQYF; CDR3 DNA: TGTGCCAGCAGCGACTACACTAGCACAGATACGCAGTATTTT
clone size: few; J gene: TRBJ2-1; D gene: TRBD2; V gene: TRBV11-2; CDR3 protein: CASSKGGVAGVNEQFF; CDR3 DNA: TGTGCCAGCAGTAAGGGGGGAGTAGCGGGGGTGAATGAGCAGTTCTTC
clone size: NA; J gene: TRBJ2-5; D gene: NA; V gene: TRBV7-9; CDR3 protein: CASSLATGQETQYF; CDR3 DNA: TGTGCCAGCAGCTTAGCGACAGGACAAGAGACCCAGTACTTC
clone size: NA; J gene: TRBJ2-6; D gene: TRBD1; V gene: TRBV20-1; CDR3 protein: CSARTGLPSGANVLTF; CDR3 DNA: TGCAGTGCGAGGACAGGGCTACCCTCTGGGGCCAACGTCCTGACTTTC
clone size: NA; J gene: TRBJ2-7; D gene: NA; V gene: TRBV7-2; CDR3 protein: CASSFGQGYTYEQYF; CDR3 DNA: TGTGCCAGCAGCTTCGGGCAGGGTTACACCTACGAGCAGTACTTC
clone size: NA; J gene: TRBJ1-2; D gene: TRBD1; V gene: TRBV5-4; CDR3 protein: CASSATDRADYGYTF; CDR3 DNA: TGTGCCAGCAGCGCTACTGACAGGGCCGACTATGGCTACACCTTC
clone size: few; J gene: TRBJ2-7; D gene: NA; V gene: TRBV28; CDR3 protein: CASTLGRGYEQYF; CDR3 DNA: TGTGCCAGCACCCTGGGAAGAGGCTACGAGCAGTACTTC
clone size: many; J gene: TRBJ2-7; D gene: TRBD2; V gene: TRBV7-2; CDR3 protein: CASSFSRGVGEQYF; CDR3 DNA: TGTGCCAGCAGCTTCTCTCGGGGGGTGGGCGAGCAGTACTTC
clone size: NA; J gene: TRBJ2-5; D gene: NA; V gene: TRBV5-4; CDR3 protein: CASSPPGVNLWETQYF; CDR3 DNA: TGTGCCAGCAGCCCCCCGGGAGTGAACCTATGGGAGACCCAGTACTTC
clone size: few; J gene: TRBJ2-7; D gene: TRBD2; V gene: TRBV7-8; CDR3 protein: CASSPSPQRGSYEQYF; CDR3 DNA: TGTGCCAGCAGCCCGAGCCCTCAGCGGGGATCCTACGAGCAGTACTTC
clone size: few; J gene: TRBJ1-3; D gene: NA; V gene: TRBV5-4; CDR3 protein: CASSFDSIVGNTIYF; CDR3 DNA: TGTGCCAGCAGCTTCGACAGCATCGTCGGAAACACCATATATTTT
clone size: NA; J gene: TRBJ2-3; D gene: NA; V gene: TRBV6-1; CDR3 protein: CARSLLRDTHSTDTQYF; CDR3 DNA: TGTGCCCGCAGTTTGCTCCGGGACACCCATAGCACAGATACGCAGTATTTT
clone size: NA; J gene: TRBJ1-2; D gene: TRBD1; V gene: TRBV7-8; CDR3 protein: CASSPTISGTGGYRSSDYTF; CDR3 DNA: TGTGCCAGCAGCCCCACTATTTCCGGGACAGGGGGCTATAGATCATCTGACTACACCTTC
clone size: few; J gene: TRBJ1-5; D gene: NA; V gene: TRBV7-8; CDR3 protein: CASSFHRWTGNQPGSNQPQHF; CDR3 DNA: TGTGCCAGCAGCTTTCATAGGTGGACTGGGAACCAACCGGGGAGCAATCAGCCCCAGCATTTT
clone size: NA; J gene: TRBJ2-1; D gene: NA; V gene: TRBV28; CDR3 protein: CASSLPHGNEQFF; CDR3 DNA: TGTGCCAGCAGTTTACCCCACGGGAATGAGCAGTTCTTC
clone size: NA; J gene: TRBJ2-1; D gene: NA; V gene: TRBV7-3; CDR3 protein: CASSRSGTLGEQFF; CDR3 DNA: TGTGCCAGCAGCCGGTCCGGGACACTCGGTGAGCAGTTCTTC
clone size: NA; J gene: TRBJ1-3; D gene: TRBD1; V gene: TRBV29-1; CDR3 protein: CSGTGDSGNTIYF; CDR3 DNA: TGCAGCGGGACAGGGGATTCTGGAAACACCATATATTTT
clone size: few; J gene: TRBJ2-7; D gene: NA; V gene: TRBV28; CDR3 protein: CASSAAGTLNEQYF; CDR3 DNA: TGTGCCAGCAGTGCCGCCGGGACCTTAAACGAGCAGTACTTC
clone size: few; J gene: TRBJ2-7; D gene: TRBD1; V gene: TRBV6-1; CDR3 protein: CASSRPDRGQYEQYF; CDR3 DNA: TGTGCCAGCAGTCGCCCGGACAGGGGGCAATACGAGCAGTACTTC
clone size: NA; J gene: TRBJ2-2; D gene: NA; V gene: TRBV20-1; CDR3 protein: CSATRDFRNGELFF; CDR3 DNA: TGCAGTGCTACCCGGGACTTCCGTAACGGGGAGCTGTTTTTT